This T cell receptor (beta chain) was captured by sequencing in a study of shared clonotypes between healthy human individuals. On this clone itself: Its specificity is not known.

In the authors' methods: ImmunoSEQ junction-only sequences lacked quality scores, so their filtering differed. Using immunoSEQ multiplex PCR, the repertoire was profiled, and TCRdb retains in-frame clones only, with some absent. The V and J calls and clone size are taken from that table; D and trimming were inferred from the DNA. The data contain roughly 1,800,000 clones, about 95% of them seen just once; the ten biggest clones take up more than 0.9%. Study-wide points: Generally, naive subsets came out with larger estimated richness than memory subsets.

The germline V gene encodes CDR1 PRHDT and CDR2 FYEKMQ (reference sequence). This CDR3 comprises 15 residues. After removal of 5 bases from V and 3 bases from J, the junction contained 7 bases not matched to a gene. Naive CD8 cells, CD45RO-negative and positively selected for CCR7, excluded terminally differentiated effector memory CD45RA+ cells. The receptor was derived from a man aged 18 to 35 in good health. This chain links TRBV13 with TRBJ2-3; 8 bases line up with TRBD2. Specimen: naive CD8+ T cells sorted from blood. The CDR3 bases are TGTGCCAGCAGCGTTAGCGGGATGCTTACAGATACGCAGTATTTT. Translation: CASSVSGMLTDTQYF. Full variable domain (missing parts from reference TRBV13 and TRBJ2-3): AAGVIQSPRHLIKEKRETATLKCYPIPRHDTVYWYQQGPGQDPQFLISFYEKMQSDKGSIPDRFSAQQFSDYHSELNMSSLELGDSALYFCASSVSGMLTDTQYFGPGTRLTVL.